This T cell receptor beta chain was captured in a study of identical twins. Study observations and caveats: Conclusions came from cross-sectional statistical analysis, not from following the same donors. Weaker excess twin sharing was seen among beta out-of-frame sequences.

As for this clonotype: Its antigen is not identified.

TCRdb reprocessed the 5' RACE reads with MiXCR, giving one entry per CDR3 protein. Counted here are 300,000 to 350,000 distinct CDR3 sequences, 12% occurring once; the ten biggest clones make up more than 6%. A further study also used this sample, focusing on yellow fever vaccine responses in identical twins.

The receptor was isolated from a woman under 30 in good health. The sequencing sample was made of CD8+ T cells sorted from blood.

The CDR3 region has the DNA TGTGCCAGCAGCCCCGCCGATGACAGGCGGGAGACCCAGTACTTC. Protein: CASSPADDRRETQYF. V is TRBV7-6 and J is TRBJ2-5; D perhaps matches TRBD1 (6 bases). The V end was cut by 5 bases, the J end by 5 bases, with 18 bases between. Germline CDR1 is SGHVS and CDR2 is FNYEAQ. CDR3 size: 15 residues.